This T cell receptor (beta chain) was identified in a study of CXCR3-negative and CXCR3-positive naive CD8 T cells. The authors prepared UMI-labeled TRB cDNA libraries by 5' RACE. TCRdb reworked the 5' RACE reads into one entry per CDR3 protein, no DNA. Recorded for this sample: tens of thousands of distinct CDR3 sequences. The CDR3 spans 15 residues. CDR1 SGHTA and CDR2 FQGTGA come from the germline V gene. The rearrangement links TRBV7-3 to TRBJ2-1; there is no DNA to check the TCRdb D call of TRBD1. The sample comprised naive CXCR3- CD8+ T cells from blood. As to subset: CD45RO-CCR7+CD27+CD95- naive CD8+ T cells lacking CXCR3 (TNR3-). This clonotype originated in a human donor in good health. Some clones in this sample may be carry-over from other donors' samples. This chain's CDR3 is CASSTSASSYNEQFF.